This T cell receptor (beta chain) was documented in a study of response to subunit inactivated influenza vaccine. The CDR3 is 13 residues long. Germline V CDR1 and CDR2: MGHDK, SYGVNS. V lost 5 bases to trimming and J lost 4 bases; unmatched junction nucleotides: 1. TCRdb reanalysed the RT-PCR reads using MiXCR and keeps one entry per CDR3 protein. In the table there are 150,000 to 200,000 distinct CDR3 sequences, 10% to 15% of which are singletons. In its sample, this clonotype was seen a few times. The data also belong to a second study, concerning T cells expressing NK-cell markers. That study reports: In generating TCR beta cDNA, 5'RACE template switching with UMIs was used. Repertoire data for TCR beta were derived from sorted T cells (CD3+CD56+NKG2C+, CD3+CD56+NKG2C- and CD3+CD56-NKG2C+). Clarity on HCMV specificity was lacking for the expanded NKG2C+ T cell clones.

The specimen comprised CD8+ T cells sorted from PBMCs, sampled about 11 days after vaccination. This chain links TRBV25-1 with TRBJ1-2, with 10 positions matching TRBD1. This clonotype was obtained from a man in his fifties or sixties who received an inactivated influenza vaccine. The CDR3 loop is CASSWDRGYGYTF. The DNA for the CDR3 is TGTGCCAGCAGTTGGGACAGGGGCTATGGCTACACCTTC.